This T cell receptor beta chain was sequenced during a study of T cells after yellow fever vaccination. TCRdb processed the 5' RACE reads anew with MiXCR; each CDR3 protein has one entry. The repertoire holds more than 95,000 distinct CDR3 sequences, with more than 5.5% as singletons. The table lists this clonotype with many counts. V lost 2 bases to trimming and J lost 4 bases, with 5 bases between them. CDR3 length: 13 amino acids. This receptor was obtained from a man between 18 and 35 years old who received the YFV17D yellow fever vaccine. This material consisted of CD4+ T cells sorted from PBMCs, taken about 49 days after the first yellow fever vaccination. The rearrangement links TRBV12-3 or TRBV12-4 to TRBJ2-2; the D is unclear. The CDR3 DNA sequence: TGTGCCAGCAGTTTATCGGTCACCGGGGAGCTGTTTTTT. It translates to CASSLSVTGELFF.